A single sample gave rise to the 19 T cell receptor beta chains below, sequenced in a study of OX40 agonist ivuxolimab in advanced cancers. Libraries were made using the immunoSEQ multiplex PCR assay. This immuneACCESS table, as held by TCRdb, lists in-frame sequences with V and J called but not all clones. Of the missing ones, under half trace to an unresolved V gene in checked studies; the others have no known cause. The sample has more than 65,000 clones on record, roughly 84% of them singletons. Jointly, the top ten make up roughly 6.1% of the sample. The source was CD4+ or CD8+ T cells sorted from blood, collected in a trial of the OX40 agonist ivuxolimab. The receptors derive from an adult with an advanced solid tumor such as melanoma, head and neck, liver or kidney cancer.

The V call is TRBV19, the J call TRBJ1-1; a possible D gene is TRBD1 (5 bases). CDR3 length: 12 residues. Germline V lookup: CDR1 LNHDA, CDR2 SQIVND (reference sequence). V was cut by 6 bases and J by 6 bases, with 11 bases left in between. The DNA for the CDR3 is TGTGCCAGTAGCCTAGCGGGGGCTGAAGCTTTCTTT. Translated: CASSLAGAEAFF.

This chain connects TRBV19 to TRBJ2-1, with D tentatively TRBD1 (6 bases). This CDR3 has 14 residues. The V end was cut by 6 bases, the J end by 4 bases, with 13 bases between. Germline CDR1 is LNHDA and CDR2 is SQIVND (reference sequence). The CDR3 coding sequence is TGTGCCAGTAGACCGGGACAAAATTACAATGAGCAGTTCTTC. This encodes CASRPGQNYNEQFF.

The rearrangement uses TRBV27 and TRBJ2-7; tentative D call: TRBD2 (7 bases). This CDR3 has 15 residues. Germline loops: CDR1 MNHEY, CDR2 SMNVEV (reference sequence). V gave up 1 base and J gave up 4 bases, with 14 bases separating them. The CDR3 sequence is CASSLLGGPPYEQYF. The CDR3 nucleotides are TGTGCCAGCAGTTTATTGGGGGGGCCCCCATACGAGCAGTACTTC.

The rearrangement links TRBV7-2 to TRBJ1-5, with D hard to call. Trimming left V 0 bases short and J 4 bases short, with 7 bases between. The CDR3 extends over 14 amino acids. The germline V gene encodes CDR1 SGHTA and CDR2 FQGNSA. The CDR3 spells CASSLAPSNQPQHF. CDR3 DNA: TGTGCCAGCAGCTTAGCGCCGTCTAATCAGCCCCAGCATTTT.

The chain combines TRBV5-6 with TRBJ2-3; D gene unclear. The V end was cut by 2 bases, the J end by 0 bases, with 13 bases between. The germline gives CDR1 SGHDT, CDR2 YYEEEE. This CDR3 comprises 16 residues. CDR3 coding DNA: TGTGCCAGCAGCTTCCTGATAGTAGCTAGCACAGATACGCAGTATTTT. This encodes CASSFLIVASTDTQYF. The variable domain in full, with the rest retrieved from reference TRBV5-6 and TRBJ2-3, is DAGVTQSPTHLIKTRGQQVTLRCSPKSGHDTVSWYQQALGQGPQFIFQYYEEEERQRGNFPDRFSGHQFPNYSSELNVNALLLGDSALYLCASSFLIVASTDTQYFGPGTRLTVL.

This clone was observed a handful of times. The chain links TRBV27 to TRBJ1-5; D gene ambiguous. CDR3 length: 10 residues. V shed 4 bases and J shed 7 bases, with 2 bases lying between them. Germline CDR1 and CDR2: MNHEY and SMNVEV (reference sequence). The CDR3 reads CASSSQPQHF. CDR3 coding DNA: TGTGCCAGCAGTTCGCAGCCCCAGCATTTT.

This clone was counted a single time. The V gene is TRBV18, the J gene TRBJ2-1; D is perhaps TRBD2 (5 bases). Per germline, CDR1 KGHSH and CDR2 LQKENI. The CDR3 contains 15 residues. The V end was cut by 3 bases, the J end by 0 bases, with 9 bases between. This chain's CDR3 is CASSPPGNSYNEQFF. For the CDR3, the DNA is TGTGCCAGCTCACCGCCCGGGAACTCCTACAATGAGCAGTTCTTC.

This sequence joins TRBV2 and TRBJ1-4; 9 positions match TRBD1. Germline V gene sequence: CDR1 SNHLY, CDR2 FYNNEI. The V gene end was trimmed by 10 bases and the J gene end by 0 bases; junction bases not matched to a gene: 6. CDR3 length: 15 residues. In nucleotides, the CDR3 is TGTGCCACCAAAGACAGGGGGTCAACTAATGAAAAACTGTTTTTT. Its translation is CATKDRGSTNEKLFF. Drawing the rest from reference TRBV2 and TRBJ1-4, the complete variable domain is EPEVTQTPSHQVTQMGQEVILRCVPISNHLYFYWYRQILGQKVEFLVSFYNNEISEKSEIFDDQFSVERPDGSNFTLKIRSTKLEDSAMYFCATKDRGSTNEKLFFGSGTQLSVL.

V gene TRBV28 combines with J gene TRBJ1-1; D uncertain. The germline V gene encodes CDR1 MDHEN and CDR2 SYDVKM. V lost 4 bases and J lost 8, with 11 bases in between. The CDR3 loop spans 12 amino acids. CDR3 DNA sequence: TGTGCCAGCAGTTCCACGACATGGGAAGCTTTCTTT. Its translation: CASSSTTWEAFF.

This sequence joins TRBV9 and TRBJ1-3, with D hard to call. Germline V lookup: CDR1 SGDLS, CDR2 YYNGEE. V lost 3 bases and J 5 bases, leaving 21 bases between the germline ends. The CDR3 sequence is 17 residues long. CDR3 protein: CASSAETGPLGRNTIYF. The CDR3 DNA follows: TGTGCCAGCAGCGCAGAAACCGGGCCCCTCGGGAGAAACACCATATATTTT.

The chain is built from TRBV4-1 and TRBJ2-7; 10 bases agree with TRBD1. V shed 4 bases and J 0 bases; nucleotides not matched to a gene: 0. The CDR3 has 14 residues. Germline CDR1 and CDR2: MGHRA and YSYEKL. CDR3 amino acids: CASSRDRGSYEQYF. The DNA of the CDR3 is TGCGCCAGCAGCCGGGACAGGGGCTCCTACGAGCAGTACTTC.

A single count supports this clone. The rearrangement uses TRBV2 and TRBJ1-1, with TRBD1 as a possible D gene (6 bases). CDR3 length equals 14 residues. Germline CDR1 and CDR2: SNHLY and FYNNEI. The V and J ends lost 8 bases and 1 base respectively, with 14 bases between them. This chain's CDR3 is CASGSRTANTEAFF. The DNA of the CDR3 is TGTGCCAGCGGGTCCCGGACAGCGAACACTGAAGCTTTCTTT.

J is TRBJ2-1 and V is TRBV9, with TRBD2 as a possible D gene (5 bases). Trimming removed 4 bases from V and 3 bases from J, with 14 bases in between. Germline CDR1 reads SGDLS; CDR2 reads YYNGEE. The CDR3 runs 15 residues. This chain's CDR3 is CASSPPGKSYNEQFF. CDR3 DNA: TGTGCCAGCAGCCCCCCCGGGAAAAGCTACAATGAGCAGTTCTTC.

The chain uses TRBV28 and TRBJ1-2, with D unresolved. This CDR3 is built from 11 residues. V lost 6 bases and J 7 bases, leaving 9 bases between the germline ends. Germline V gene lookup returns CDR1 MDHEN and CDR2 SYDVKM. CDR3 sequence: CASSPLFGYTF. As DNA, the CDR3 is TGTGCCAGCAGCCCCCTTTTTGGCTACACCTTC.

The CDR3 region has the DNA TGCGCCAGCAGCTTGGCCCTAGCGGGAGGTGGTGTGGGGAACATTCAGTACTTC. This sequence encodes CASSLALAGGGVGNIQYF. The rearrangement uses TRBV5-1 and TRBJ2-4; the match to TRBD2 covers 11 bases. In germline, CDR1 is SGHRS, CDR2 YFSETQ. The CDR3 contains 18 residues. With 0 bases clipped from V and 7 bases from J, the junction kept 12 bases outside the gene matches.

The genes are TRBV5-1 and TRBJ2-5, with 10 bases fitting TRBD2. The J call is doubtful: the DNA matches TRBJ2-7 better. The CDR3 totals 16 residues. CDR1 is SGHRS and CDR2 is YFSETQ in the germline V gene. CDR3 protein: CASSLGSASGSYEQYF. CDR3 bases: TGCGCCAGCAGCTTGGGGTCGGCTAGCGGGAGCTACGAGCAGTACTTC.

A word on this clone: At one boundary the junction diverges from the germline segment, which might be a read error. The rearrangement uses TRBV11-2 and TRBJ1-2, with D tentatively TRBD1 (6 bases). Germline V gene data show CDR1 as SGHAT and CDR2 as FQNNGV. The CDR3 covers 14 residues. This CDR3 reads CASSAGQTNYGYTF. CDR3 DNA: TGCGCCAGCAGCGCCGGACAGACAAACTATGGCTACACCTTC.

Only one count was recorded for this clone. The chain uses TRBV29-1 and TRBJ1-4; TRBD1 matches at 10 bases. V was pared by 4 bases and J by 7 bases, with 6 bases of the junction left unmatched. The CDR3 is made up of 14 amino acids. Germline CDR1 reads SQVTM; CDR2 reads ANQGSEA. The CDR3 loop reads CSVGETGGSEKLFF. For the CDR3, the DNA is TGCAGCGTTGGGGAGACAGGGGGCAGTGAAAAACTGTTTTTT.

The chain carries TRBV5-4 and TRBJ1-2; TRBD1 is a possible D gene (6 bases). The V and J ends lost 6 bases and 5 bases respectively, with 17 bases between them. Germline CDR1 SGHNT, CDR2 YYREEE (reference sequence). The CDR3 is 14 residues long. CDR3 in DNA: TGTGCCAGCACCCCGGCGACTACAGGGTATGGCTACACCTTC. It encodes CASTPATTGYGYTF.